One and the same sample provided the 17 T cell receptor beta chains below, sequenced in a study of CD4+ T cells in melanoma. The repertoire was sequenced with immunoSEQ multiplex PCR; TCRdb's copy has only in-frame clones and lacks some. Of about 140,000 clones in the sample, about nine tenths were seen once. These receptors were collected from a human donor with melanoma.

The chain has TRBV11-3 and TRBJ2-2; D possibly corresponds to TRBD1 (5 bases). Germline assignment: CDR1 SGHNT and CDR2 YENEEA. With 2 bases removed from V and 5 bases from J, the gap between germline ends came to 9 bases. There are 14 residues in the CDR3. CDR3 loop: CASSLMGRTGELFF. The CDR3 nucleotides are TGTGCCAGCAGCTTAATGGGGCGGACCGGGGAGCTGTTTTTT.

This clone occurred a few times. The chain's CDR3 is CASSRLRQGGHYEKLFF. In nucleotides, the CDR3 is TGTGCCAGCAGTAGACTCCGACAGGGGGGCCATTATGAAAAACTGTTTTTT. J is TRBJ1-4 and V is TRBV27, with 9 nucleotides matching TRBD1. V lost 5 bases, J lost 6 bases, and 13 bases stayed unmatched. The CDR3 has 17 amino acids. Per germline, CDR1 MNHEY and CDR2 SMNVEV (reference sequence).

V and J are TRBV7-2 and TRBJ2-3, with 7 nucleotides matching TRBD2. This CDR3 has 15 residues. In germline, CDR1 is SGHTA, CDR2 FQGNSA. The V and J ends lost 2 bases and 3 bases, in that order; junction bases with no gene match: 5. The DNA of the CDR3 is TGTGCCAGCAGCTTATCCGGGGGGAGGACAGATACGCAGTATTTT. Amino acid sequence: CASSLSGGRTDTQYF. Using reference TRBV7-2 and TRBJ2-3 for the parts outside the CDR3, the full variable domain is GAGVSQSPSNKVTEKGKDVELRCDPISGHTALYWYRQSLGQGLEFLIYFQGNSAPDKSGLPSDRFSAERTGGSVSTLTIQRTQQEDSAVYLCASSLSGGRTDTQYFGPGTRLTVL.

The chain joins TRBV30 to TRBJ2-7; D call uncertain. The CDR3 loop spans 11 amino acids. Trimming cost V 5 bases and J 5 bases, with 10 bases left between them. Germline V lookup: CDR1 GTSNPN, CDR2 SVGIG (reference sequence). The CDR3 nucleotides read TGTGCCTGGGGCGTGGCCCACGAGCAGTACTTC. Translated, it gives CAWGVAHEQYF.

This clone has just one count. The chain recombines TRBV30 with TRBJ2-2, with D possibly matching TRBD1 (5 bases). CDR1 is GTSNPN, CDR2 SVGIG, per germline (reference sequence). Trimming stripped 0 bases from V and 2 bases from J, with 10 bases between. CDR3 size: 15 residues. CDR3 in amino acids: CAWSVEDSNTGELFF. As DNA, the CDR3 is TGTGCCTGGAGTGTAGAAGACAGTAACACCGGGGAGCTGTTTTTT.

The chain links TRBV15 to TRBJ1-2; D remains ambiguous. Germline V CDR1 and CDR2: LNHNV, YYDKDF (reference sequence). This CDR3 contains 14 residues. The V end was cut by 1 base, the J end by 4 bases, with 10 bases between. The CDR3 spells CATSRGGNAYGYTF. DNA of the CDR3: TGTGCCACCAGCAGAGGTGGGAATGCCTATGGCTACACCTTC.

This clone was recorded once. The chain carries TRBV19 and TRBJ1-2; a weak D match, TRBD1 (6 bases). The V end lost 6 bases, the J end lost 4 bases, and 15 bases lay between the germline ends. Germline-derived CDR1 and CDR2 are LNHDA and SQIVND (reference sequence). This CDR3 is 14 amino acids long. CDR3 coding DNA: TGTGCCAGTAGGAGGGACATCACGGGCTATGGCTACACCTTC. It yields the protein CASRRDITGYGYTF.

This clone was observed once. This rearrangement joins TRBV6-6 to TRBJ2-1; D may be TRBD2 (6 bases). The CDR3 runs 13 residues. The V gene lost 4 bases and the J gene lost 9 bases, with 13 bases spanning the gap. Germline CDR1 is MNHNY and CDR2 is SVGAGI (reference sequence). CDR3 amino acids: CASSWGVEGEQFF. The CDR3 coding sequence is TGTGCCAGCAGTTGGGGGGTTGAGGGTGAGCAGTTCTTC.

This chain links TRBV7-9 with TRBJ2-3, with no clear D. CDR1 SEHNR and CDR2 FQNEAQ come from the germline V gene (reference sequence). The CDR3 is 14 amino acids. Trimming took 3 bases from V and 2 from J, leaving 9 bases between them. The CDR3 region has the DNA TGTGCCAGCAGCTTGGATGCGGTCACAGATACGCAGTATTTT. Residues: CASSLDAVTDTQYF.

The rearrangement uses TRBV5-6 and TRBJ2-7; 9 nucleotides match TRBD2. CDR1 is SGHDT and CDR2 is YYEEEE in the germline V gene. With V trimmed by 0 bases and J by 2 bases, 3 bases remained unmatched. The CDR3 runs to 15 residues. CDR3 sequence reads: CASSLEIAGAYEQYF. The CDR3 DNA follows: TGTGCCAGCAGCTTGGAGATAGCGGGGGCCTACGAGCAGTACTTC.

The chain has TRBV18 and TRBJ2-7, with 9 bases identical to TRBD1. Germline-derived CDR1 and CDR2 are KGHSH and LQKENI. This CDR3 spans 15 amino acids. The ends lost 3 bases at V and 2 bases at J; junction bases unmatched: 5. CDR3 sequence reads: CASSPGQGAPYEQYF. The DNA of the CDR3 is TGTGCCAGCTCACCGGGACAGGGAGCCCCCTACGAGCAGTACTTC.

The CDR3 loop is CASSLVADSGNTIYF. CDR3 DNA sequence: TGTGCCAGCAGCTTAGTTGCAGACTCTGGAAACACCATATATTTT. This sequence joins TRBV11-2 and TRBJ1-3; D unclear. Germline V gene lookup returns CDR1 SGHAT and CDR2 FQNNGV. V was trimmed by 1 base and J by 0 bases, leaving 7 bases between them. The CDR3 is made up of 15 amino acids.

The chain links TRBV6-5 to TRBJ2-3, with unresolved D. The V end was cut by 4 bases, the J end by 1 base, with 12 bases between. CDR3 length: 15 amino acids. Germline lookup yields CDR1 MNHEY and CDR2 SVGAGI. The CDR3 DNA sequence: TGTGCCAGCAGTTTTCAGGTTTACGGCACAGATACGCAGTATTTT. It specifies CASSFQVYGTDTQYF.

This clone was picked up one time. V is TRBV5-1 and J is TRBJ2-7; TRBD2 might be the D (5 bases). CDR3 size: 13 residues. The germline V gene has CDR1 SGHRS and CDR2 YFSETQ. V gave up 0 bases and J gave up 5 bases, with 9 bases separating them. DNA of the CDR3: TGCGCCAGCAGCTTGGGGAGGATGGACGAGCAGTACTTC. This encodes CASSLGRMDEQYF.

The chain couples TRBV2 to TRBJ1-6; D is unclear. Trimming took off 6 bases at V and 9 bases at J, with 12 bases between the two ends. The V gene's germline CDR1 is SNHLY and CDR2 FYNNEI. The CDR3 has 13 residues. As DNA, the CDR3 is TGTGCCAGCAGGGGTACCCCGGGTTCACCCCTCCACTTT. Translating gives CASRGTPGSPLHF.

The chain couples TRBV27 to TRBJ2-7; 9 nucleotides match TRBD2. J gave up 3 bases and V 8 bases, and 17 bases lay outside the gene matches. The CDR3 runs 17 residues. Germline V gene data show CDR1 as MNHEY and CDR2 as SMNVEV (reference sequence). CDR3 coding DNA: TGTGCCAGCGTAAAGCAAGCGGGGGGCAGCGGAGGCTACGAGCAGTACTTC. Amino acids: CASVKQAGGSGGYEQYF.

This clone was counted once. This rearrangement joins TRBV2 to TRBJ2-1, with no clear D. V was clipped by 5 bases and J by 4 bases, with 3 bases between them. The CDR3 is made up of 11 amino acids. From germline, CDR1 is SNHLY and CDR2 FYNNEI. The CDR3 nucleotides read TGTGCCAGCAGTTTTTACAATGAGCAGTTCTTC. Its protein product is CASSFYNEQFF.